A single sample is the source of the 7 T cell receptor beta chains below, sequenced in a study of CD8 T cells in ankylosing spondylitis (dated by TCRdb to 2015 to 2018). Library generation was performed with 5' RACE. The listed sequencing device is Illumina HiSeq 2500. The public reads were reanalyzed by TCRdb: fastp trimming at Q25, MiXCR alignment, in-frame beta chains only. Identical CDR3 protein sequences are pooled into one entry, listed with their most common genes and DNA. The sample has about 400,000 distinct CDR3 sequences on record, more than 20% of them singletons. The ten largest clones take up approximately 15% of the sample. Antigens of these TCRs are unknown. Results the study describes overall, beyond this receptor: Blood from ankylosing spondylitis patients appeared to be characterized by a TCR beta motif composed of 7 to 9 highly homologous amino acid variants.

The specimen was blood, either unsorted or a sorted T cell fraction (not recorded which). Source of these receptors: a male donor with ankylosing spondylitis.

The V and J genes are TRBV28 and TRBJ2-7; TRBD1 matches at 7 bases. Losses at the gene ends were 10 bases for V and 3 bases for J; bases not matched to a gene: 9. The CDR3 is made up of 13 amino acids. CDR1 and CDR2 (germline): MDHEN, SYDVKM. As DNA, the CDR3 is TGTGCCACCGGACGAGACAGGGTCTACGAGCAGTACTTC. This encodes CATGRDRVYEQYF.

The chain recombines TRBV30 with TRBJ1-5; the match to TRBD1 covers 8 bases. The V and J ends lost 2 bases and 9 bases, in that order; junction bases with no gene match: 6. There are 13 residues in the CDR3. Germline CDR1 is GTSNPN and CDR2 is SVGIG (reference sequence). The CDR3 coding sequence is TGTGCCTGGAGTCACAGGGGGAGAGGGCCCCAGCATTTT. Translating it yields CAWSHRGRGPQHF.

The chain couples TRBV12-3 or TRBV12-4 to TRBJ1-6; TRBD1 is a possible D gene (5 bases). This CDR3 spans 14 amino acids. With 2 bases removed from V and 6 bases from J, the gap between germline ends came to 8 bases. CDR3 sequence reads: CASSLLGPNSPLHF. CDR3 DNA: TGTGCCAGCAGTTTACTGGGACCTAATTCACCCCTCCACTTT.

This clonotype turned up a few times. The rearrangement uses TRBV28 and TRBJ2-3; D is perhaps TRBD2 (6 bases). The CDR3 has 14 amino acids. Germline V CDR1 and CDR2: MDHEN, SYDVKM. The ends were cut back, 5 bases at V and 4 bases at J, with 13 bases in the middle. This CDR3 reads CASSPLGSADTQYF. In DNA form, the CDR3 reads TGTGCCAGCAGTCCCCTCGGGAGCGCAGATACGCAGTATTTT.

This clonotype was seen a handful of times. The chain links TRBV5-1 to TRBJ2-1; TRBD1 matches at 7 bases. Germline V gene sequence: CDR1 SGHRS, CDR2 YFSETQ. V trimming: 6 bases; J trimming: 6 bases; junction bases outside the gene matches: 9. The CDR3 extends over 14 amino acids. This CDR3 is CASTPGGQFNEQFF. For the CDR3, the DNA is TGCGCCAGCACGCCTGGGGGACAGTTCAATGAGCAGTTCTTC. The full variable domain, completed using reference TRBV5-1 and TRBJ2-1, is KAGVTQTPRYLIKTRGQQVTLSCSPISGHRSVSWYQQTPGQGLQFLFEYFSETQRNKGNFPGRFSGRQFSNSRSEMNVSTLELGDSALYLCASTPGGQFNEQFFGPGTRLTVL.

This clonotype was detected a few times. In DNA form, the CDR3 reads TGTGCCAGCAGTGTGTCGGGAAGAGGGGGTGGAAACACCATATATTTT. Translated: CASSVSGRGGGNTIYF. The rearrangement links TRBV2 to TRBJ1-3; a possible D gene is TRBD1 (6 bases). The CDR3 totals 16 residues. V was pared by 4 bases and J by 3 bases, with 16 bases between. From germline, CDR1 is SNHLY and CDR2 FYNNEI.

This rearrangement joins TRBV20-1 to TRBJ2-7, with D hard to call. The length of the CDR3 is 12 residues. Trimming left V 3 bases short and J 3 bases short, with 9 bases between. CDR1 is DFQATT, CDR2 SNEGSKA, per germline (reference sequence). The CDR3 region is CSASYRSYEQYF. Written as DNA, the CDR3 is TGCAGTGCTAGTTATCGGAGCTACGAGCAGTACTTC.